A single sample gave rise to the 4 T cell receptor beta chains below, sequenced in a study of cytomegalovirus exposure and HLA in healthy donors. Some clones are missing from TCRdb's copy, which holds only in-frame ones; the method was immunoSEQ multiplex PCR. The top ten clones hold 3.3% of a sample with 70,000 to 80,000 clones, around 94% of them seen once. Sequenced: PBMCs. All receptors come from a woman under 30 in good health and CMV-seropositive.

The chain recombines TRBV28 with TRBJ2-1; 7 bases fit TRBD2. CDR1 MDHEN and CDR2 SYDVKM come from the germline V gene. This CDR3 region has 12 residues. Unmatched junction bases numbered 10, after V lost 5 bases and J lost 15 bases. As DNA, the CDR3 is TGTGCCAGCAGTCAGACTAGCAGAGGGTCGTTCTTC. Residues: CASSQTSRGSFF.

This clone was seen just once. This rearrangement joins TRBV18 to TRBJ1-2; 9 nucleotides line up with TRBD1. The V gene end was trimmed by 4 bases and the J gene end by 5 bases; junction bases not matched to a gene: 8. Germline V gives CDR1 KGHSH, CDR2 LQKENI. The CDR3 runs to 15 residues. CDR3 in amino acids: CASSLYRDRVYGYTF. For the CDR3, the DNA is TGTGCCAGCTCACTCTACCGGGACAGGGTATATGGCTACACCTTC.

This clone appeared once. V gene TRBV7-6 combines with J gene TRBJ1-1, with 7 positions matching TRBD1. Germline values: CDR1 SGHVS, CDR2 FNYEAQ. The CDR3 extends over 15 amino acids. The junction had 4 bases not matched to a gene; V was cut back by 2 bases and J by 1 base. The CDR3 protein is CASSLLRTGNTEAFF. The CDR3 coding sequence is TGTGCCAGCAGCTTATTAAGGACAGGGAACACTGAAGCTTTCTTT.

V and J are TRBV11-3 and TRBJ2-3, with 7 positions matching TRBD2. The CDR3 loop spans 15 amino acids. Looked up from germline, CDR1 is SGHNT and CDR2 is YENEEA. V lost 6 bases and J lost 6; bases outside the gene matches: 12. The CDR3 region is CASRRGLGVRDTQYF. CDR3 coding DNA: TGTGCCAGCAGACGAGGACTAGGGGTTCGGGATACGCAGTATTTT.